The subject of this entry is one T cell receptor beta chain. Its recognized antigen is unknown. Nothing much larger sits one base from this clone, and base qualities are not available. The data stem from a study of OX40 agonist ivuxolimab in advanced cancers. General notes on the study: Ivuxolimab was an agonistic, fully human IgG2 monoclonal antibody directed against OX40 (CD134), a costimulatory receptor. Of the approximately 50 dose-escalation patients, hepatocellular carcinoma was present in roughly 19, melanoma in around 15, renal cell carcinoma in 9 and head and neck cancer in 9. In the dose-escalation cohort, around four fifths of patients were male, and the mean age was 60 years with a range of roughly 20 to 80. Peripheral TCRbeta sequencing aimed to test whether ivuxolimab altered TCR sequence diversity and caused clonal T-cell expansion. Intravenous ivuxolimab was administered to patients every 2 weeks at six dose levels: 0.01, 0.1, 0.3, 1.5, 3 and 10 mg/kg. Partial responses were achieved by three dose-escalation patients, of whom one had hepatocellular carcinoma and two had cutaneous melanoma. The monotherapy dose-escalation portion (N ≈ 50 patients) of the phase I ivuxolimab trial is reported in the paper. Prior anti-PD-1, anti-PD-L1 or anti-CTLA-4 therapy was permitted, and checkpoint inhibitors had been received by around 40% of dose-escalation patients. What the work shows at the level of the full study, not this receptor alone: The antigen specificity of the clonally expanded peripheral T cells was not determined. In the 0.1-3.0 mg/kg groups, partial responders were among the patients with the lowest normalized peripheral clonal expansion, particularly in CD8+ T cells. Low levels of normalized T-cell clonal expansion were also shown by some nonresponding patients. After ivuxolimab, more expanded clones were found on average in CD8+ T cells than in CD4+ T cells. At doses of 0.1 to 3.0 mg/kg, clonal expansion of both CD4+ and CD8+ blood T cells was observed from baseline to week 6.

Measured from the cysteine to the phenylalanine, the CDR3 is 13 residues long. Only CDR3 DNA is held: 39 bases, read in frame from base 1. The germline V gene gives CDR1 as ENHRY and CDR2 as SYGVKD. Ends trimmed: V by 10 bases, J by 4 bases; bases unmatched to a gene: 7. Genomic DNA was extracted from sorted cells for sequencing of the TCRbeta CDR3 region. TCRbeta CDR3 regions were sequenced using the immunoSEQ Assay. In its TCRdb copy, this immuneACCESS table keeps in-frame sequences only and misses some clones. Where compared with another copy, unresolved V genes explain less than half of these, and the others have no known cause. The sample contains about 30,000 clones, around 79% of them found a single time. 29% of the sample is held by the ten biggest clonotypes. Patients with a history of autoimmune disease or receiving systemic immunosuppression were excluded from the trial. Peripheral blood for TCR sequencing was drawn from every dose cohort at baseline, at cycle 4 day 1 and at cycle 7 day 1. The samples were taken from a phase I, first-in-human, multicenter, open-label dose-escalation trial of ivuxolimab. Adults with locally advanced or metastatic melanoma, renal cell, hepatocellular, or head and neck squamous cell carcinoma were enrolled in the trial. Before TCR sequencing, CD4+ T cells and CD8+ T cells were sorted from peripheral blood as separate populations.

Source: CD4+ or CD8+ T cells sorted from blood, taken in a trial of the OX40 agonist ivuxolimab. The receptor comes from an adult with an advanced solid tumor such as melanoma, head and neck, liver or kidney cancer. The chain is assembled from TRBV10-3 and TRBJ2-7; 10 bases in the junction line up with TRBD2. For the CDR3, the sequence is CASGLADDYEQYF. The base sequence is TGTGCCAGCGGACTAGCGGACGATTACGAGCAGTACTTC.